This T cell receptor (beta chain) was recovered during a study of blood T cells in healthy people across ages (dated by TCRdb to about 2015). Broadly, across the study: In model experiments, roughly one uniquely barcoded TCR beta cDNA molecule per two T cells was captured by template switching. Age-related changes in TCR beta repertoire diversity were measured in the study by deep sequencing normalized with unique cDNA molecular identifiers. The donors were split into four age groups: young (average around 17 years), middle-aged (more than 35), aged (around 67) and long-lived (roughly 77). Donors of different ages were randomly distributed across sequencing lanes to avoid experimental bias. The study analyzed two additional independent replicas of 1 million unique cDNA reads from the same blood draw for two donors, one aged 18 to 29 and one aged 80 or older. The study at large found these results: Estimates of total diversity based on one million sequenced T cells were considered lower bounds and underestimates. There was a strong correlation between observed TCR beta diversity and the percentage of naive T cells measured by flow cytometry. Because profiling used bulk unsorted PBMCs, naive and antigen-experienced compartments could not be compared conclusively. The CMV infection status of donors was not known, potentially confounding age-related changes in expanded clonotypes. As age increased, observed TCR beta diversity per million T cells dropped in a roughly linear way, and a significant reduction was already evident by age 40. Compared with the aged group, the long-lived group had more naive CD4+ T cells, fewer expanded clones and increased TCR diversity, suggesting age selection.

Donors were roughly 40 systemically healthy Caucasian individuals from Russia aged roughly 6 to 90 years. Each donor gave approximately 9.3 milliliters of peripheral blood, collected into EDTA-treated Vacutainer tubes. PBMCs were isolated by Ficoll-Paque density-gradient centrifugation, with at least 6 million obtained per sample. Total RNA, at least 6 micrograms per sample, was extracted from PBMCs with Trizol reagent. For every donor, an aliquot of PBMCs went through flow cytometry to measure the percentages of naive CD45RAhigh/CD27high T cells. The CDR3 covers 14 residues, taking in both the cysteine and the phenylalanine. Kept here is only the CDR3 DNA, which spans 42 bases and is read in frame from base 1. V and J lose 5 bases and 4 bases, and a span of 15 bases separates them. CDR1 and CDR2, looked up from the germline V gene (reference sequence), are DFQATT and SNEGSKA. There are a few counts of this clonotype. Its antigen target is currently unknown. One base away there is no much larger clone; base qualities are not given.

Library prep was done by 5' RACE. Sequencing relied on an Illumina HiSeq 2500. A second PCR of about 6 to 11 cycles was run with a J-beta primer mix and a sample-barcoded 5' primer. Each TCR beta cDNA molecule received a unique molecular identifier from a template-switch 5' adaptor carrying 12 random nucleotides. At least 2.5 million CDR3-containing paired-end reads were obtained from each sample. First-strand cDNA was synthesized from all RNA with the Mint cDNA synthesis kit, primed by a TRBC-specific oligonucleotide. All cDNA was treated with uracil-DNA glycosylase and then went through a first 18-cycle PCR with the universal primers M1SS and BC2_uni_R. As for the original processing: For normalization, 1 million high-quality reads, each with a distinct molecular identifier, were randomly selected from each sample. Reads with shared molecular identifiers were discarded instead of being binned into consensus sequences. MiTCR, with a Q25 quality threshold and the strictest error-elimination algorithm, was used for CDR3 identification, clonotype clustering and error correction. A nonparametric unseen species model with Euler transformation was used to estimate a lower bound on total TCR beta diversity. The raw public data were reprocessed by TCRdb itself: fastp quality trimming at Q25, MiXCR clonotype calling, in-frame beta chains only. Under each unique CDR3 protein, matching rows form one entry showing the most common genes and DNA. The V and J calls, along with clone size, are taken from TCRdb and not from the paper's own processing. This sample comprises more than 800,000 distinct CDR3 sequences, 29% of them detected only once. The ten largest clones take up roughly a sixth of the sample.

The sequence links TRBV20-1 to TRBJ1-5, and TRBD1 may be the D gene, going by 5 matching bases. This TCR was sampled from a woman older than 75 in good health. Specimen: blood. The CDR3: CSAFQGPPNQPQHF. The sequenced DNA: TGCAGTGCTTTTCAGGGTCCTCCAAATCAGCCCCAGCATTTT.